Below, 30 T cell receptor beta chains from the same sample are listed, as sequenced in a study of CD8 T cells in ankylosing spondylitis. Study-level points and caveats: Apparently characteristic of ankylosing spondylitis blood was a TCR beta motif (roughly eight highly homologous variants).

TCRdb analysed the 5' RACE reads with MiXCR anew, one entry per CDR3 protein. The sample includes about 450,000 distinct CDR3 sequences, 20% to 30% of them seen just once. Their specific antigens are unknown. Specimen: blood, either unsorted or a sorted T cell fraction (not recorded which). All receptors come from a male donor with ankylosing spondylitis.

This clonotype has only a few counts. The chain couples TRBV7-2 to TRBJ2-6; D is ambiguous. V lost 1 base and J 1 base, leaving 5 bases between the germline ends. The CDR3 is 15 residues long. Germline-derived CDR1 and CDR2 are SGHTA and FQGNSA. CDR3 nucleotide sequence: TGTGCCAGCAGCTTAGTCGGGTCTGGGGCCAACGTCCTGACTTTC. Translated: CASSLVGSGANVLTF.

CDR3 in amino acids: CAWSVGRGYGYTF. CDR3 DNA: TGTGCCTGGAGTGTGGGGCGCGGCTATGGCTACACCTTC. The chain has TRBV30 and TRBJ1-2; maybe TRBD1 (5 bases). Trimming pared 0 bases from V and 4 bases from J, leaving 9 bases between. This CDR3 region has 13 residues. Germline loops: CDR1 GTSNPN, CDR2 SVGIG (reference sequence).

The chain recombines TRBV5-1 with TRBJ2-1, with 10 bases matching TRBD2. Germline-derived CDR1 and CDR2 are SGHRS and YFSETQ. The CDR3 is made up of 15 amino acids. Trimming removed 4 bases from V and 6 bases from J; junction bases left unmatched: 7. The CDR3 DNA is TGCGCCAGCAGCGAAAGGACTAGCGGCTTCAATGAGCAGTTCTTC. This codes for CASSERTSGFNEQFF.

The V and J genes are TRBV20-1 and TRBJ2-5; 9 nucleotides line up with TRBD1. V shed 6 bases and J 5 bases; nucleotides not matched to a gene: 10. The germline CDR1 and CDR2 sequences are DFQATT and SNEGSKA (reference sequence). The CDR3 is 14 residues long. CDR3 loop: CSAEGQGLPETQYF. As DNA, the CDR3 is TGCAGTGCCGAGGGACAGGGACTGCCTGAGACCCAGTACTTC.

This clonotype turned up a few times. The CDR3 DNA sequence: TGTGCCAGCAGTCGGGACGGCGGCTCACCCCTCCACTTT. Its protein product is CASSRDGGSPLHF. The chain joins TRBV2 to TRBJ1-6, with a possible D match to TRBD1 (5 bases). Germline assignment: CDR1 SNHLY and CDR2 FYNNEI. Trimming left V 5 bases short and J 10 bases short, with 12 bases between. The CDR3 runs 13 residues. The whole variable domain, filled in from reference TRBV2 and TRBJ1-6, reads EPEVTQTPSHQVTQMGQEVILRCVPISNHLYFYWYRQILGQKVEFLVSFYNNEISEKSEIFDDQFSVERPDGSNFTLKIRSTKLEDSAMYFCASSRDGGSPLHFGNGTRLTVT.

The table lists this clonotype with a few counts. J is TRBJ2-5 and V is TRBV24-1, with D perhaps given as TRBD1 or TRBD2 (5 bases each). CDR3 length: 12 amino acids. Trimming shortened V by 10 bases and J by 4 bases, and 12 bases separated the two germline ends. CDR1 and CDR2 (germline): KGHDR, SFDVKD. The DNA for the CDR3 is TGTGCCACAAAGGGACGTGGAGAGACCCAGTACTTC. Translated, it gives CATKGRGETQYF.

This chain joins TRBV20-1 and TRBJ1-5, with D unclear. The CDR3 extends over 15 amino acids. CDR1 and CDR2 from the germline V gene are DFQATT and SNEGSKA (reference sequence). The V gene lost 3 bases and the J gene lost 0 bases, with 12 bases spanning the gap. The CDR3 nucleotides read TGCAGTGCTAGGCCCTCGATGAATAGCAATCAGCCCCAGCATTTT. Its protein is CSARPSMNSNQPQHF.

J is TRBJ2-1 and V is TRBV7-9; 7 nucleotides match TRBD2. The CDR3 has 14 amino acids. Germline CDR1 reads SEHNR; CDR2 reads FQNEAQ (reference sequence). V dropped 3 bases and J dropped 3; count of bases not matched to a gene: 2. Here the CDR3 DNA reads TGTGCCAGCAGCTTCGCTAGCGGCTACAATGAGCAGTTCTTC. This codes for CASSFASGYNEQFF. Full variable domain (outside the CDR3, taken from reference TRBV7-9 and TRBJ2-1): DTGVSQNPRHKITKRGQNVTFRCDPISEHNRLYWYRQTLGQGPEFLTYFQNEAQLEKSRLLSDRFSAERPKGSFSTLEIQRTEQGDSAMYLCASSFASGYNEQFFGPGTRLTVL.

The chain has TRBV12-3 or TRBV12-4 and TRBJ2-1; D possibly corresponds to TRBD2 (12 bases). V lost 4 bases to trimming and J lost 7 bases, with 44 bases between them. This CDR3 has 24 amino acids. The CDR3, as DNA: TGTGCCAGCAGTTCAGACCCGGGACAGGGGGGGAAGTGGGCTAGCGGGAGGGCCTTGAATGAGCAGTTCTTC. Translation: CASSSDPGQGGKWASGRALNEQFF.

V gene TRBV5-6 combines with J gene TRBJ1-5; D perhaps matches TRBD1 (5 bases). V was pared by 0 bases and J by 6 bases, with 16 bases between. CDR3 length: 16 residues. Germline V gene data show CDR1 as SGHDT and CDR2 as YYEEEE. CDR3 sequence: CASSLGGTTRGQPQHF. CDR3 bases: TGTGCCAGCAGCTTGGGGGGGACGACCCGGGGTCAGCCCCAGCATTTT.

This clonotype has only a few counts. The chain links TRBV7-2 to TRBJ2-1; D possibly corresponds to TRBD2 (5 bases). The V end was cut by 5 bases, the J end by 0 bases, with 11 bases between. Germline CDR1 is SGHTA and CDR2 is FQGNSA. This CDR3 has 15 amino acids. CDR3 bases: TGTGCCAGCAGCACCACCGGGAACTCCTACAATGAGCAGTTCTTC. Its protein product is CASSTTGNSYNEQFF.

The chain couples TRBV5-6 to TRBJ2-7; D call uncertain. The CDR3 runs 14 residues. Germline CDR1 and CDR2: SGHDT and YYEEEE. Trimming shortened V by 3 bases and J by 1 base, and 11 bases separated the two germline ends. The CDR3: CASSSRVRSYEQYV. The CDR3 bases are TGTGCCAGCAGCTCCCGGGTCAGGTCCTACGAGCAGTACGTC.

This clonotype came up a few times. The chain is built from TRBV20-1 and TRBJ2-7; 7 bases match TRBD1. CDR1 and CDR2 (germline): DFQATT, SNEGSKA (reference sequence). The CDR3 spans 12 residues. V shed 4 bases, J shed 5 bases, and the junction held 5 bases outside the gene matches. The CDR3 DNA reads TGCAGTGCTATGACAGGGTACAACGAGCAGTACGTC. It codes for CSAMTGYNEQYV.

As concerns this clonotype: A much larger clone lies one base from this, so it may be a read error. V and J are TRBV5-6 and TRBJ1-2, with unresolved D. In germline, CDR1 is SGHDT, CDR2 YYEEEE. This CDR3 is 13 amino acids long. The CDR3 loop is CASSPDIYYCYTF. The CDR3 coding sequence is TGTGCCAGCAGCCCCGACATCTACTATTGCTACACCTTC.

V and J are TRBV5-1 and TRBJ2-1; D gene ambiguous. The V and J ends lost 3 bases and 3 bases respectively, with 16 bases between them. The CDR3 consists of 16 residues. Germline CDR1 reads SGHRS; CDR2 reads YFSETQ. CDR3 sequence (DNA): TGCGCCAGCAGCTCAGTTGCTACTTTGGGCTACAATGAGCAGTTCTTC. Protein sequence: CASSSVATLGYNEQFF.

Only a few counts were recorded for this clonotype. This chain uses TRBV4-2 with TRBJ2-1; tentative D call: TRBD1 (5 bases). CDR3 length equals 11 residues. The V end was cut by 4 bases, the J end by 9 bases, with 7 bases between. Germline V gene data show CDR1 as LGHNA and CDR2 as YNFKEQ. The chain's CDR3 is CASSRGFEQFF. The CDR3 coding sequence is TGTGCCAGCAGCCGGGGCTTTGAGCAGTTCTTC.

J is TRBJ2-3 and V is TRBV7-2; D tentatively reads TRBD1 or TRBD2 (5 bases each). The CDR3 spans 14 residues. Germline CDR1 SGHTA, CDR2 FQGNSA. Trimming shortened V by 1 base and J by 8 bases, and 13 bases separated the two germline ends. The CDR3 DNA reads TGTGCCAGCAGCTTAGAGGGCTCGGGGACTACGCAGTATTTT. Protein product: CASSLEGSGTTQYF.

Only a few counts were recorded for this clonotype. The chain links TRBV7-2 to TRBJ1-5; possibly TRBD1 for D (6 bases). CDR1 SGHTA and CDR2 FQGNSA come from the germline V gene. Trimming stripped 7 bases from V and 4 bases from J, with 8 bases between. This CDR3 contains 12 residues. DNA of the CDR3: TGTGCCAGCAACAGGGTTAATCAGCCCCAGCATTTT. It yields the protein CASNRVNQPQHF.

The sample holds many counts of this clonotype. The chain recombines TRBV6-1 with TRBJ2-5; TRBD2 matches at 7 bases. CDR1 is MNHNS and CDR2 is SASEGT in the germline V gene. The J segment lost 0 bases and the V segment lost 10 bases, leaving 8 bases of the junction unmatched. The CDR3 consists of 14 residues. The CDR3 protein is CATRTRGNQETQYF. The CDR3 nucleotides read TGTGCCACCCGGACTAGGGGAAACCAAGAGACCCAGTACTTC.

With respect to this clonotype: No conserved phenylalanine or tryptophan is present at the end of the CDR3, so a read error is the likely explanation. The chain joins TRBV6-1 to TRBJ2-3, with 10 bases fitting TRBD2. V lost 5 bases, J lost 9 bases, and 14 bases stayed unmatched. CDR3 size: 16 residues. Germline V gene sequence: CDR1 MNHNS, CDR2 SASEGT. The CDR3 region has the DNA TGTGCCAGCAGTCGGGGCTTCATAGCGGGAGGAAGCACGCAGTATATT. The encoded protein is CASSRGFIAGGSTQYI.

This clonotype has a count of ten or more. This sequence joins TRBV5-1 and TRBJ2-7, with D perhaps matching TRBD1 (5 bases). V was shortened by 0 bases and J by 6 bases, with 16 bases between the two germline ends. The CDR3 is 15 amino acids. Germline assignment: CDR1 SGHRS and CDR2 YFSETQ. CDR3 protein: CASSLEGVSSAEQYF. Here the CDR3 DNA reads TGCGCCAGCAGCTTGGAAGGGGTCAGTTCGGCCGAGCAGTACTTC.

The CDR3 reads CASSLGVLGSNQPQHF. The CDR3 DNA reads TGTGCCAGCAGCTTGGGGGTGTTAGGAAGCAATCAGCCCCAGCATTTT. The V call is TRBV7-9, the J call TRBJ1-5, with TRBD1 as a possible D gene (5 bases). CDR3 size: 16 residues. Germline CDR1 and CDR2: SEHNR and FQNEAQ (reference sequence). Trimming left V 3 bases short and J 1 base short, with 13 bases between.

The V and J genes are TRBV24-1 and TRBJ2-2; 9 nucleotides line up with TRBD2. The CDR3 loop spans 23 amino acids. The V gene end was trimmed by 7 bases and the J gene end by 3 bases; junction bases not matched to a gene: 29. CDR1 KGHDR and CDR2 SFDVKD come from the germline V gene. CDR3 in amino acids: CATSSPHLPKYLAGVFDTGELFF. CDR3 nucleotides: TGTGCCACCAGCTCACCACATCTCCCTAAATACTTAGCGGGAGTTTTCGACACCGGGGAGCTGTTTTTT.

The gene calls are TRBV12-3 or TRBV12-4 and TRBJ2-3; 13 bases are a match to TRBD2. CDR3 size: 15 residues. Trimming removed 6 bases from V and 4 bases from J; junction bases left unmatched: 4. The CDR3 sequence is CASRETSGRPDTQYF. The DNA of the CDR3 is TGTGCCAGCAGAGAGACTAGCGGGAGGCCAGATACGCAGTATTTT.

This clonotype has a handful of counts. The gene calls are TRBV7-9 and TRBJ2-4; 8 bases are a match to TRBD1. Germline loops: CDR1 SEHNR, CDR2 FQNEAQ (reference sequence). This CDR3 comprises 16 residues. Losses at the gene ends were 5 bases for V and 1 base for J; bases not matched to a gene: 7. CDR3 residues: CASSRQGAGAKNIQYF. CDR3 sequence (DNA): TGTGCCAGCAGCCGTCAGGGGGCGGGGGCCAAAAACATTCAGTACTTC.

This clonotype was counted ten times or more. The chain carries TRBV12-3 or TRBV12-4 and TRBJ2-1, with a possible D match to TRBD2 (5 bases). The V gene lost 4 bases and the J gene lost 3 bases, with 19 bases spanning the gap. This CDR3 is built from 17 residues. The CDR3 bases are TGTGCCAGCAGTTCCCGGGTTGTGAAGCGGATCTACAATGAGCAGTTCTTC. Amino acid sequence: CASSSRVVKRIYNEQFF.

This clonotype has only a few counts. The CDR3 here is CASSLSGGGYTF. CDR3 nucleotides: TGTGCCAGCAGTCTCTCGGGCGGTGGCTACACCTTC. The chain recombines TRBV12-3 or TRBV12-4 with TRBJ1-2; D ambiguous. Trimming stripped 5 bases from V and 7 bases from J, with 11 bases between. The CDR3 is 12 residues long.

This clonotype was seen more than once but under ten times. The V and J genes are TRBV20-1 and TRBJ1-2; 8 nucleotides line up with TRBD1. The ends lost 1 base at V and 3 bases at J; junction bases unmatched: 4. The CDR3 is 14 amino acids. Germline CDR1 DFQATT, CDR2 SNEGSKA (reference sequence). The CDR3 protein is CSARVRGQDYGYTF. The CDR3 nucleotides read TGCAGTGCTAGAGTCCGGGGACAGGACTATGGCTACACCTTC.

The chain combines TRBV7-7 with TRBJ2-2; D possibly corresponds to TRBD1 (5 bases). V lost 2 bases to trimming and J lost 0 bases, with 10 bases between them. The CDR3 runs to 16 residues. The germline CDR1 and CDR2 sequences are SSHAT and FNYEAQ (reference sequence). CDR3 sequence: CASSLTSGPNTGELFF. In nucleotides, the CDR3 is TGTGCCAGCAGCTTAACCTCAGGGCCGAACACCGGGGAGCTGTTTTTT.

The chain couples TRBV24-1 to TRBJ2-1; 11 bases match TRBD2. The junction had 5 bases not matched to a gene; V was cut back by 4 bases and J by 1 base. The CDR3 loop spans 17 amino acids. Germline V gives CDR1 KGHDR, CDR2 SFDVKD. The CDR3 spells CATSEASGRSSYNEQFF. The DNA for the CDR3 is TGTGCCACCAGTGAAGCTAGCGGGAGGTCGTCCTACAATGAGCAGTTCTTC.